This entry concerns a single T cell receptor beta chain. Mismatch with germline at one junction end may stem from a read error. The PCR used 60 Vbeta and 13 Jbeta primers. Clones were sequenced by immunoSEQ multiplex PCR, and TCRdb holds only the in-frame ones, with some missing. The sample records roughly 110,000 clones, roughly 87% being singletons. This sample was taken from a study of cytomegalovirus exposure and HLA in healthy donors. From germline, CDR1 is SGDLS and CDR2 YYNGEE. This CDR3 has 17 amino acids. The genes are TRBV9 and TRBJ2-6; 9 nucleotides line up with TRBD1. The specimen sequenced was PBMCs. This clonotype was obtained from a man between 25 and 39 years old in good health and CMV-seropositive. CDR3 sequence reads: CASKMTGGSTGANGLTF. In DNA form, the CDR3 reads TGTGCCAGCAAGATGACAGGGGGTTCGACTGGGGCCAACGGCCTGACTTTC.